These T cell receptor beta chains were read from a single sample in a study of OX40 agonist ivuxolimab in advanced cancers. Here immunoSEQ multiplex PCR was the method, and the copy in TCRdb shows in-frame clones only, minus some. The sample lists approximately 89,000 clones, approximately 91% seen once, with over 0.65% in the top ten. This material consisted of CD4+ or CD8+ T cells sorted from blood, taken in a trial of the OX40 agonist ivuxolimab. All receptors derive from an adult with an advanced solid tumor such as melanoma, head and neck, liver or kidney cancer. Each CDR3 is given with its conserved first and last residue. A D gene is named only where the DNA matches it firmly. Some rows have no size entry. The others give once, few or many, or a class for an expanded clone.

CDR3aa	CDR3nt	len	abundance	v_gene	j_gene	d_gene
CASSYSFSGGDEQYF	TGTGCCAGCAGTTACTCGTTTTCGGGGGGCGACGAGCAGTACTTC	15	NA	TRBV6-5	TRBJ2-7	NA
CASHVQGASDTQYF	TGTGCCAGTCATGTACAGGGGGCATCAGATACGCAGTATTTT	14	once	TRBV19	TRBJ2-3	TRBD1
CASSVQAGGLTGELFF	TGTGCCAGCAGCGTACAAGCGGGGGGGCTCACCGGGGAGCTGTTTTTT	16	NA	TRBV9	TRBJ2-2	TRBD2
CASSPESYEQYF	TGTGCCAGCTCACCGGAGTCCTACGAGCAGTACTTC	12	NA	TRBV18	TRBJ2-7	NA
CASSTQPNGGNTIYF	TGTGCCAGCAGCACACAGCCGAACGGGGGAAACACCATATATTTT	15	NA	TRBV6-1	TRBJ1-3	NA
CAISAFWDEQYF	TGTGCCATCAGTGCGTTCTGGGACGAGCAGTACTTC	12	NA	TRBV10-3	TRBJ2-7	NA
CSVDGSSYNEQFF	TGCAGCGTTGACGGGAGCTCCTACAATGAGCAGTTCTTC	13	NA	TRBV29-1	TRBJ2-1	NA
CASSEYKGYSGANVLTF	TGTGCCAGCAGTGAATATAAGGGTTACTCTGGGGCCAACGTCCTGACTTTC	17	NA	TRBV25-1	TRBJ2-6	NA
CASSLAPFRETQYF	TGTGCCAGCAGCTTAGCCCCGTTCCGAGAGACCCAGTACTTC	14	NA	TRBV7-2	TRBJ2-5	NA
CASSLVRSYGYTF	TGTGCCAGCAGCTTAGTGCGCAGTTATGGCTACACCTTC	13	few	TRBV7-2	TRBJ1-2	NA
CASSYPGGAGNIQYF	TGTGCCAGCAGCTACCCGGGGGGCGCGGGAAACATTCAGTACTTC	15	NA	TRBV5-8	TRBJ2-4	NA
CASSMTSGSYSYNEQFF	TGTGCCAGTAGTATGACTAGCGGGAGTTACTCCTACAATGAGCAGTTCTTC	17	NA	TRBV19	TRBJ2-1	TRBD2
CSVEGTRNREDTQYF	TGCAGCGTTGAAGGGACTCGAAACAGGGAAGATACGCAGTATTTT	15	NA	TRBV29-1	TRBJ2-3	NA
CASSPGQGNVAEQFF	TGTGCCAGCAGCCCGGGACAGGGGAATGTTGCTGAGCAGTTCTTC	15	once	TRBV7-9	TRBJ2-1	TRBD1
CASSPGASVYEQYF	TGTGCCAGCTCACCAGGGGCTAGCGTCTACGAGCAGTACTTC	14	NA	TRBV18	TRBJ2-7	NA
CASSGPGAGELFF	TGTGCCAGCAGTGGACCCGGGGCCGGGGAGCTGTTTTTT	13	NA	TRBV6-1	TRBJ2-2	NA
CASSPSGAANLKADTEAFF	TGTGCCAGCTCACCAAGCGGGGCCGCCAACCTTAAAGCGGACACTGAAGCTTTCTTT	19	NA	TRBV18	TRBJ1-1	NA
CASSDPPKGLAGEKNIQYF	TGTGCCAGCAGTGACCCCCCCAAAGGTCTAGCGGGGGAAAAAAACATTCAGTACTTC	19	NA	TRBV6-1	TRBJ2-4	TRBD2
CASSLVPQGMNTEAFF	TGTGCCAGCAGCTTAGTACCCCAGGGGATGAACACTGAAGCTTTCTTT	16	NA	TRBV7-8	TRBJ1-1	NA
CASSWGTGSPGELFF	TGTGCCAGCAGCTGGGGGACAGGGTCTCCCGGGGAGCTGTTTTTT	15	NA	TRBV11-2	TRBJ2-2	TRBD1
CASSSLSDTQYF	TGTGCCAGCAGCTCCCTTTCAGATACGCAGTATTTT	12	NA	TRBV7-2	TRBJ2-3	NA
CASSPLGQVVGSPLHF	TGTGCCAGCTCACCACTTGGACAGGTTGTCGGTTCACCCCTCCACTTT	16	NA	TRBV18	TRBJ1-6	TRBD1
CASTAGLTAGANVLTF	TGTGCCAGCACAGCGGGTCTGACGGCCGGGGCCAACGTCCTGACTTTC	16	NA	TRBV28	TRBJ2-6	NA
CASSQFRQGNREKLFF	TGCGCCAGCAGCCAATTTCGACAGGGGAATCGTGAAAAACTGTTTTTT	16	NA	TRBV4-3	TRBJ1-4	TRBD1
CATRQGLDTQYF	TGTGCCACCAGGCAGGGATTAGATACGCAGTATTTT	12	NA	TRBV27	TRBJ2-3	NA
CASSFRQGPQPQHF	TGTGCCAGCAGCTTCCGGCAGGGGCCTCAGCCCCAGCATTTT	14	NA	TRBV7-2	TRBJ1-5	NA
CASSSDRAGGYTF	TGTGCCAGCAGTTCCGACAGGGCTGGCGGCTACACCTTC	13	NA	TRBV28	TRBJ1-2	TRBD1
CASRTDSSYNSPLHF	TGTGCCAGTAGGACCGACAGCTCCTATAATTCACCCCTCCACTTT	15	NA	TRBV19	TRBJ1-6	NA
CASSFWTSGSTDTQYF	TGTGCCAGCAGTTTTTGGACTAGCGGGAGCACAGATACGCAGTATTTT	16	NA	TRBV2	TRBJ2-3	TRBD2
CASSAAGNQPQHF	TGTGCCAGCAGTGCCGCCGGTAATCAGCCCCAGCATTTT	13	NA	TRBV25-1	TRBJ1-5	NA
CAWSAPTSASYEQYF	TGTGCCTGGAGTGCCCCTACTAGCGCTTCCTACGAGCAGTACTTC	15	NA	TRBV30	TRBJ2-7	TRBD2
CSVVIQAATFYEQYF	TGCAGCGTTGTGATACAGGCAGCAACCTTCTACGAGCAGTACTTC	15	NA	TRBV29-1	TRBJ2-7	NA
CASSRGPRGQSYNEQFF	TGCGCCAGCAGCCGAGGGCCCCGGGGACAGTCCTACAATGAGCAGTTCTTC	17	NA	TRBV4-1	TRBJ2-1	TRBD1
CATFGFSGNTIYF	TGTGCCACCTTCGGCTTCTCTGGAAACACCATATATTTT	13	NA	TRBV28	TRBJ1-3	NA
CASSQGASPTDTQYF	TGTGCCAGCAGCCAAGGGGCTAGTCCCACAGATACGCAGTATTTT	15	NA	TRBV4-2	TRBJ2-3	NA
CASSSSAGDSYNEQFF	TGTGCCAGCAGCTCTTCAGCGGGGGACTCCTACAATGAGCAGTTCTTC	16	NA	TRBV7-3	TRBJ2-1	TRBD2
CASSSRDHATNEKLFF	TGTGCCAGCAGCTCCCGGGACCACGCAACTAATGAAAAACTGTTTTTT	16	once	TRBV5-6	TRBJ1-4	NA
CASSFASYNEQFF	TGTGCCAGCAGCTTTGCCAGTTACAATGAGCAGTTCTTC	13	NA	TRBV7-9	TRBJ2-1	NA
CASSFAPRVSGANVLTF	TGTGCCAGCAGCTTTGCTCCCAGGGTGTCTGGGGCCAACGTCCTGACTTTC	17	NA	TRBV7-8	TRBJ2-6	NA
CAISESAGQGYEKLFF	TGTGCCATCAGTGAGTCAGCGGGACAGGGGTATGAAAAACTGTTTTTT	16	NA	TRBV10-3	TRBJ1-4	TRBD1
CASATSGSFTGELFF	TGTGCCAGCGCTACTAGCGGGAGTTTTACCGGGGAGCTGTTTTTT	15	NA	TRBV6-6	TRBJ2-2	TRBD2
CASSPQGTEAFF	TGTGCCAGCAGCCCACAGGGAACTGAAGCTTTCTTT	12	NA	TRBV6-6	TRBJ1-1	NA
CASSATGIRTDTQYF	TGTGCCAGTAGTGCGACAGGGATTCGCACAGATACGCAGTATTTT	15	NA	TRBV19	TRBJ2-3	TRBD1
CASSLARREQYF	TGTGCCAGCAGCTTAGCGCGTAGGGAGCAGTACTTC	12	few	TRBV7-2	TRBJ2-7	NA
CAWKRPAGTEAFF	TGTGCCTGGAAGAGGCCAGCGGGTACTGAAGCTTTCTTT	13	NA	TRBV30	TRBJ1-1	NA
CASSPGLAGSAGELFF	TGTGCCAGCAGCCCTGGACTAGCGGGTAGCGCCGGGGAGCTGTTTTTT	16	NA	TRBV7-7	TRBJ2-2	TRBD2
CAISASGNTGELFF	TGTGCCATCAGTGCTAGCGGGAACACCGGGGAGCTGTTTTTT	14	NA	TRBV10-3	TRBJ2-2	TRBD2
CASSLFGSNYGYTF	TGTGCCAGCAGTTTATTCGGCAGTAACTATGGCTACACCTTC	14	NA	TRBV28	TRBJ1-2	NA
CASSLTSGTYEQYF	TGTGCCAGCAGCCTGACTAGCGGAACCTACGAGCAGTACTTC	14	once	TRBV5-4	TRBJ2-7	TRBD2
CASSPPPAETQYF	TGTGCCAGCTCACCACCCCCGGCGGAGACCCAGTACTTC	13	NA	TRBV18	TRBJ2-5	NA
CASSSTGRIYQPQHF	TGTGCCAGCAGTTCCACAGGGAGGATATATCAGCCCCAGCATTTT	15	NA	TRBV6-4	TRBJ1-5	NA
CASSVSGTGNGYTF	TGTGCCAGCAGCGTTTCCGGGACAGGGAATGGCTACACCTTC	14	NA	TRBV9	TRBJ1-2	TRBD1
CASRLDRGNEKLFF	TGTGCCAGCAGGTTGGACAGGGGTAATGAAAAACTGTTTTTT	14	NA	TRBV6-1	TRBJ1-4	TRBD1
CASSHGTGTVGLDIQYF	TGTGCCAGCTCACACGGAACAGGGACGGTAGGATTAGACATTCAGTACTTC	17	NA	TRBV18	TRBJ2-4	NA
CASRLPSGAGTDTQYF	TGTGCCAGCCGATTACCCTCCGGGGCAGGCACAGATACGCAGTATTTT	16	NA	TRBV28	TRBJ2-3	NA
CASSPRLAVGSYNEQFF	TGTGCCAGCTCACCACGACTAGCGGTAGGCTCCTACAATGAGCAGTTCTTC	17	once	TRBV18	TRBJ2-1	TRBD2
CASSPGQGAYNEQFF	TGTGCCAGCTCACCCGGACAGGGGGCCTACAATGAGCAGTTCTTC	15	once	TRBV18	TRBJ2-1	TRBD1
CASSFISALQETQYF	TGTGCCAGCAGCTTTATCTCGGCTCTACAAGAGACCCAGTACTTC	15	NA	TRBV5-8	TRBJ2-5	NA
CASSPFSAGTSGRGWYEQYF	TGTGCCAGCAGCCCCTTCTCCGCCGGGACTAGCGGGAGGGGATGGTACGAGCAGTACTTC	20	NA	TRBV9	TRBJ2-7	TRBD2